This TCR beta chain was identified in a study of OX40 agonist ivuxolimab in advanced cancers. The repertoire was sequenced with immunoSEQ multiplex PCR; TCRdb's copy has only in-frame clones and lacks some. The sample has more than 80,000 clones; about 92% are singletons. Study observations and caveats: Among the lowest peripheral clonal expansion occurred in 0.1-3.0 mg/kg partial responders. Among T cells, CD8+ cells averaged more expanded clones than CD4+ cells. No antigen was identified for the clonally expanded peripheral T cells. In the 0.1 to 3.0 mg/kg range, CD4+ and CD8+ blood T cells had expanded clonally by week 6.

Concerning this clone itself: What it recognizes is unknown.

Trimming shortened V by 5 bases and J by 12 bases, and 11 bases separated the two germline ends. This CDR3 is built from 11 residues. CDR1 is MNHNS and CDR2 is SASEGT in the germline V gene. The receptor's source is an adult with an advanced solid tumor such as melanoma, head and neck, liver or kidney cancer. Sequencing was performed on CD4+ or CD8+ T cells sorted from blood, taken in a trial of the OX40 agonist ivuxolimab. This chain joins TRBV6-1 and TRBJ2-1, with a weak D call TRBD1 (5 bases). The CDR3 DNA is TGTGCCAGCAGTCAGGGTACGGTGCAGTTCTTC. This encodes CASSQGTVQFF.